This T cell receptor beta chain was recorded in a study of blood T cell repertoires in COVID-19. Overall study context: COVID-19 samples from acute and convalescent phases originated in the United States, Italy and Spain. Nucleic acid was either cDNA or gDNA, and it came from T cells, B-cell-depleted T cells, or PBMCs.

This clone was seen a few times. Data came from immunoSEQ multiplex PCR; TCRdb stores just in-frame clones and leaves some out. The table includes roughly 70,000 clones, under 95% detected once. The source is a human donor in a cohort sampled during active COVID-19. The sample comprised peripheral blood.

The CDR3 DNA is TGCGCCAGCAGCAAGGGACAGAGAGTTGACTATGGCTACACCTTC. Translating it yields CASSKGQRVDYGYTF. The chain couples TRBV5-1 to TRBJ1-2; 7 bases fit TRBD1. The V segment lost 4 bases and the J segment 3 bases; nucleotides outside the gene matches: 9. The CDR3 is 15 amino acids. Looked up from germline, CDR1 is SGHRS and CDR2 is YFSETQ.